The 11 T cell receptor beta chains in this list originate from one sample, sequenced in a study of blood T cells in healthy people across ages. With a J-beta primer mix and a sample-barcoded 5' primer, a second PCR ran about 6 to 11 cycles. TCRdb fed the 5' RACE reads into MiXCR, producing one record per CDR3 protein. The table records about 780,000 distinct CDR3 sequences, about a quarter of them present only once. Separately, the same data were catalogued under a study of T cells of mothers and their children.

The material sequenced was blood. These receptor sequences come from a boy aged 5-17 years in good health.

The chain employs TRBV10-3 and TRBJ2-4; 9 nucleotides line up with TRBD1. Germline CDR1 ENHRY, CDR2 SYGVKD. V lost 2 bases to trimming and J lost 0 bases; unmatched junction nucleotides: 5. This CDR3 contains 17 residues. The CDR3 bases are TGTGCCATCAGTGAGCGGACAGGGGCGGTAGCCAAAAACATTCAGTACTTC. Encoded protein: CAISERTGAVAKNIQYF.

This clonotype was counted a few times. This chain uses TRBV29-1 with TRBJ2-7; 11 bases line up with TRBD2. The CDR3 has 16 residues. The V gene end was trimmed by 1 base and the J gene end by 3 bases; junction bases not matched to a gene: 8. Germline values: CDR1 SQVTM, CDR2 ANQGSEA. The CDR3 reads CSVEGLLAGGFYEQYF. For the CDR3, the DNA is TGCAGCGTTGAAGGTCTTCTAGCGGGGGGCTTCTACGAGCAGTACTTC.

This clonotype has just a few counts. The chain is built from TRBV5-1 and TRBJ2-1; tentatively, D is TRBD1 (6 bases). This CDR3 is built from 15 residues. CDR1 is SGHRS, CDR2 YFSETQ, per germline. V lost 2 bases and J lost 2, with 11 bases in between. CDR3 in amino acids: CASSFTGMTYNEQFF. CDR3 sequence (DNA): TGCGCCAGCAGCTTCACAGGGATGACCTACAATGAGCAGTTCTTC.

This clonotype occurred a few times. The chain couples TRBV7-9 to TRBJ1-2; 9 bases are a match to TRBD1. After removal of 5 bases from V and 6 bases from J, the junction contained 4 bases not matched to a gene. This CDR3 is built from 13 residues. Germline V gene data show CDR1 as SEHNR and CDR2 as FQNEAQ (reference sequence). CDR3 protein: CASSLDRGNGYTF. Here the CDR3 DNA reads TGTGCCAGCAGCCTAGACAGGGGGAATGGCTACACCTTC. Filled out from reference TRBV7-9 and TRBJ1-2, the complete variable domain reads DTGVSQNPRHKITKRGQNVTFRCDPISEHNRLYWYRQTLGQGPEFLTYFQNEAQLEKSRLLSDRFSAERPKGSFSTLEIQRTEQGDSAMYLCASSLDRGNGYTFGSGTRLTVV.

This clonotype was seen ten or more times. V usage is TRBV6-1 and J usage is TRBJ2-5, with 10 bases lining up with TRBD2. From germline, CDR1 is MNHNS and CDR2 SASEGT. After removal of 4 bases from V and 1 base from J, the junction contained 6 bases not matched to a gene. The CDR3 runs 16 residues. CDR3 sequence reads: CASSAPSGGTQETQYF. For the CDR3, the DNA is TGTGCCAGCAGTGCCCCTAGCGGGGGCACCCAAGAGACCCAGTACTTC.

V and J are TRBV4-1 and TRBJ2-3; 11 bases are a match to TRBD2. Germline CDR1 MGHRA, CDR2 YSYEKL. The CDR3 contains 18 residues. V was clipped by 0 bases and J by 3 bases; unmatched bases: 8. CDR3 sequence reads: CASSQERLAGGGTDTQYF. The DNA of the CDR3 is TGCGCCAGCAGCCAAGAGCGCCTAGCGGGGGGAGGAACAGATACGCAGTATTTT.

The chain recombines TRBV20-1 with TRBJ2-4; 10 nucleotides agree with TRBD2. The CDR3 covers 19 residues. Unmatched junction bases numbered 16, after V lost 3 bases and J lost 2 bases. Germline V gene sequence: CDR1 DFQATT, CDR2 SNEGSKA (reference sequence). The CDR3 is CSASPKELAGWYPKNIQYF. DNA for the CDR3: TGCAGTGCTAGCCCCAAGGAACTAGCGGGATGGTATCCCAAAAACATTCAGTACTTC.

This chain uses TRBV7-3 with TRBJ2-6; D may be TRBD2 (5 bases). The germline V gene has CDR1 SGHTA and CDR2 FQGTGA. The CDR3 is 16 amino acids. The ends were cut back, 3 bases at V and 0 bases at J, with 9 bases in the middle. The CDR3 nucleotides are TGTGCCAGCAGCTTGCTAGCCCTCTCTGGGGCCAACGTCCTGACTTTC. Translation gives CASSLLALSGANVLTF.

This clonotype showed up just a few times. V is TRBV28 and J is TRBJ2-7, with D maybe TRBD1 (6 bases). Germline V CDR1 and CDR2: MDHEN, SYDVKM. With 6 bases removed from V and 0 bases from J, the gap between germline ends came to 18 bases. The CDR3 contains 16 residues. CDR3 amino acids: CASSMWTAQSSYEQYF. In DNA form, the CDR3 reads TGTGCCAGCAGCATGTGGACAGCCCAGAGCTCCTACGAGCAGTACTTC.

The rearrangement uses TRBV7-9 and TRBJ2-1; TRBD1 agrees at 7 bases. Trimming cost V 5 bases and J 0 bases; bases outside gene matches: 10. CDR3 length: 17 amino acids. Germline lookup yields CDR1 SEHNR and CDR2 FQNEAQ (reference sequence). Here the CDR3 DNA reads TGTGCCAGCAGCGCCAACAGGGGCCTAAGCTCCTACAATGAGCAGTTCTTC. Translation gives CASSANRGLSSYNEQFF.

The V call is TRBV11-1, the J call TRBJ1-2; 7 nucleotides align to TRBD1. Losses at the gene ends were 3 bases for V and 6 bases for J; bases not matched to a gene: 4. The CDR3 is 13 residues long. Germline V CDR1 and CDR2: SGHAT, FQDESV (reference sequence). CDR3 sequence (DNA): TGTGCCAGCAGCTTCAGGGGGTTCGATGGCTACACCTTC. Protein product: CASSFRGFDGYTF.